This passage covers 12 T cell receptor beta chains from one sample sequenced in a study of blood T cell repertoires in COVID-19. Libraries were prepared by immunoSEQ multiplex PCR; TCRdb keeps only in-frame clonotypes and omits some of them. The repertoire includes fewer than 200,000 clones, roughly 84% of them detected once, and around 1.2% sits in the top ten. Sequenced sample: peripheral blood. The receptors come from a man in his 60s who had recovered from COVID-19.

This chain's CDR3 is CASSVAGTGSSYEQYF. The CDR3 DNA is TGTGCCAGCAGCGTAGCCGGGACAGGTAGCTCCTACGAGCAGTACTTC. The chain couples TRBV9 to TRBJ2-7, with 8 positions matching TRBD1. With V trimmed by 0 bases and J by 0 bases, 5 bases remained unmatched. This CDR3 comprises 16 residues. Germline CDR1 and CDR2: SGDLS and YYNGEE.

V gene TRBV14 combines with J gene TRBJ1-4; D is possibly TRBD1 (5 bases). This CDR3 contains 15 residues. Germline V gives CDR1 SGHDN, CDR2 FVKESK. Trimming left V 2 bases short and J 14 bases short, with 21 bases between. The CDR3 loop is CASSQPGTGPSGLFF. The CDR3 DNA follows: TGTGCCAGCAGCCAACCAGGAACAGGCCCGTCAGGTCTGTTTTTT.

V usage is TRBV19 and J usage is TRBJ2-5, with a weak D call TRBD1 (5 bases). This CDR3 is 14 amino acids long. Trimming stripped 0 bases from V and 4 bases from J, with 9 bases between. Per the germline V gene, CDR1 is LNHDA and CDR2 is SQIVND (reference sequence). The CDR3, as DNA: TGTGCCAGTAGTATAGAAGGGGCTGGAGAGACCCAGTACTTC. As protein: CASSIEGAGETQYF.

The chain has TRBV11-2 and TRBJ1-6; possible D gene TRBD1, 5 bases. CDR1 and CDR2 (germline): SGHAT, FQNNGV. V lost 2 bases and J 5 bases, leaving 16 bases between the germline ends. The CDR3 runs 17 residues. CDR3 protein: CASSLIKSSGNNSPLHF. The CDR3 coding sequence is TGTGCCAGCAGCTTAATCAAGTCGTCAGGGAATAATTCACCCCTCCACTTT. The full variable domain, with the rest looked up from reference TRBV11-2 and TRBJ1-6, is EAGVAQSPRYKIIEKRQSVAFWCNPISGHATLYWYQQILGQGPKLLIQFQNNGVVDDSQLPKDRFSAERLKGVDSTLKIQPAKLEDSAVYLCASSLIKSSGNNSPLHFGNGTRLTVT.

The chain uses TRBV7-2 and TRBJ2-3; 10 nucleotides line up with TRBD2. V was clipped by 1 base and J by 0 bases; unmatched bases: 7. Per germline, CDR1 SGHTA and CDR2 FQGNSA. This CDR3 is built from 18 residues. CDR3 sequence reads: CASSLGLAGATSTDTQYF. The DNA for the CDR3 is TGTGCCAGCAGCTTAGGCCTAGCGGGGGCCACTAGCACAGATACGCAGTATTTT. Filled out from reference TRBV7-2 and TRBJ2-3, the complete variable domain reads GAGVSQSPSNKVTEKGKDVELRCDPISGHTALYWYRQSLGQGLEFLIYFQGNSAPDKSGLPSDRFSAERTGGSVSTLTIQRTQQEDSAVYLCASSLGLAGATSTDTQYFGPGTRLTVL.

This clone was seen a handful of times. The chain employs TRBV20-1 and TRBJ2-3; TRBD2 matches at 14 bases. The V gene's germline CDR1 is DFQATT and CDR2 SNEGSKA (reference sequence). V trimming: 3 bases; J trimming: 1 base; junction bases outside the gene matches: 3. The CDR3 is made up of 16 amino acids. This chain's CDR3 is CSASEGLAGGTDTQYF. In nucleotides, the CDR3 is TGCAGTGCTAGTGAGGGACTAGCGGGGGGCACAGATACGCAGTATTTT.

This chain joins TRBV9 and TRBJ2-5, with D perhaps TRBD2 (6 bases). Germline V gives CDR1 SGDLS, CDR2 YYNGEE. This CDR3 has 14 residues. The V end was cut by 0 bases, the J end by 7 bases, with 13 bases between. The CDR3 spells CASSVEGHGGTQYF. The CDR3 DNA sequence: TGTGCCAGCAGCGTAGAGGGCCACGGGGGGACCCAGTACTTC.

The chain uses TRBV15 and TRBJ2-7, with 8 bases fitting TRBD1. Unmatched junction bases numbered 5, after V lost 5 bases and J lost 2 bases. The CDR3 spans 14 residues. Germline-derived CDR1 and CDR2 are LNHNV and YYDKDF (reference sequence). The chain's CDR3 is CATSDRQGPYEQYF. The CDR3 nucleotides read TGTGCCACCAGCGATCGACAGGGGCCCTACGAGCAGTACTTC.

The CDR3 spells CSVAGQGATGYTF. The CDR3 bases are TGCAGCGTTGCAGGACAGGGGGCGACCGGCTACACCTTC. V gene TRBV29-1 combines with J gene TRBJ1-2, with 11 bases that match TRBD1. With V trimmed by 4 bases and J by 8 bases, 6 bases remained unmatched. Germline values: CDR1 SQVTM, CDR2 ANQGSEA. The CDR3 has 13 amino acids.

Written as DNA, the CDR3 is TGTGCCAGCAGTTACACAAGGGACAGCCCTATAGAAAAACTGTTTTTT. Its translation: CASSYTRDSPIEKLFF. The chain has TRBV6-5 and TRBJ1-4; 7 positions agree with TRBD1. The V gene end was trimmed by 2 bases and the J gene end by 8 bases; junction bases not matched to a gene: 11. CDR3 length: 16 amino acids. Germline-derived CDR1 and CDR2 are MNHEY and SVGAGI.

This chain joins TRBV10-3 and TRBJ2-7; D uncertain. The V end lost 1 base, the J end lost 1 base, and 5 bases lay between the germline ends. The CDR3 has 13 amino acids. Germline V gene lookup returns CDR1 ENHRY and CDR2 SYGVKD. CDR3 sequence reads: CAISEWPSYEQYF. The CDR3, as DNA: TGTGCCATCAGTGAGTGGCCATCCTACGAGCAGTACTTC.

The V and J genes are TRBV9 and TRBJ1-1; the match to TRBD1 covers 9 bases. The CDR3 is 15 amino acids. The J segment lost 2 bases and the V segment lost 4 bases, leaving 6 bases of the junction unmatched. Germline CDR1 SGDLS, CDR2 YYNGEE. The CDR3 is CASSPRDRVNTEAFF. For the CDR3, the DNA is TGTGCCAGCAGCCCCCGGGACAGGGTAAACACTGAAGCTTTCTTT.